Below, 24 T cell receptor beta chains from the same sample are listed, as sequenced in a study of CD8 T cells in ankylosing spondylitis. TCRdb used MiXCR to reprocess the 5' RACE reads, holding one entry per CDR3 protein. This repertoire shows about 360,000 distinct CDR3 sequences, more than 20% found once; its top ten account for over 10%. The sample taken for sequencing was blood, either unsorted or a sorted T cell fraction (not recorded which). The receptors here all came from a male donor with ankylosing spondylitis or in good health (not recorded which).

V is TRBV12-3 or TRBV12-4 and J is TRBJ2-1, with 8 bases matching TRBD2. The V gene end was trimmed by 5 bases and the J gene end by 12 bases; junction bases not matched to a gene: 15. There are 15 residues in the CDR3. For the CDR3, the DNA is TGTGCCAGCAGTCCGGGGGCGGGGGGTAGGGTTTTGCAGTTCTTC. Translating gives CASSPGAGGRVLQFF.

The chain links TRBV5-6 to TRBJ2-7; D might be TRBD2 (5 bases). V dropped 1 base and J dropped 7 bases, with 9 bases sitting between them. The CDR3 is 12 amino acids. In germline, CDR1 is SGHDT, CDR2 YYEEEE. CDR3 in DNA: TGTGCCAGCAGCTTGCCTGTAGCGGAGCAGTACTTC. Residues: CASSLPVAEQYF.

On this clonotype: Its ends do not fully match the called genes, so a read error is possible. The chain links TRBV3-1 to TRBJ2-1; TRBD2 aligns across 10 bases. Germline V gene lookup returns CDR1 LGHDT and CDR2 YNNKEL (reference sequence). There are 17 residues in the CDR3. For the CDR3, the DNA is TGTGCCACCAGCCAAGACGGAAGCGGGGGGGCCGGGAATGAGCAGTTCTTC. Amino acids: CATSQDGSGGAGNEQFF.

This chain links TRBV12-3 or TRBV12-4 with TRBJ2-5; 7 bases map to TRBD1. V lost 5 bases and J lost 1; bases outside the gene matches: 13. The CDR3 contains 17 residues. This CDR3 reads CASSTYRGKQPQETQYF. The CDR3 region has the DNA TGTGCCAGCAGTACCTACAGGGGAAAACAGCCCCAAGAGACCCAGTACTTC.

This rearrangement joins TRBV15 to TRBJ2-1, with 8 bases lining up with TRBD1. CDR1 is LNHNV, CDR2 YYDKDF, per germline (reference sequence). V gave up 0 bases and J gave up 7 bases; unmatched junction bases: 8. The CDR3 length is 16 residues. CDR3 nucleotide sequence: TGTGCCACCAGCAGAGACGACAGGGGCAATTTGAATGAGCAGTTCTTC. Amino acids: CATSRDDRGNLNEQFF. Variable domain in full (rest from reference TRBV15 and TRBJ2-1): DAMVIQNPRYQVTQFGKPVTLSCSQTLNHNVMYWYQQKSSQAPKLLFHYYDKDFNNEADTPDNFQSRRPNTSFCFLDIRSPGLGDTAMYLCATSRDDRGNLNEQFFGPGTRLTVL.

The sample holds a few counts of this clonotype. The chain couples TRBV6-1 to TRBJ2-2, with 9 bases matching TRBD2. The CDR3 is 16 residues long. Germline trimming cut 0 bases from V and 6 bases from J; bases unmatched to any gene: 5. Germline lookup yields CDR1 MNHNS and CDR2 SASEGT. The CDR3 protein is CASSEASGGGSGELFF. The CDR3 nucleotides read TGTGCCAGCAGTGAAGCTAGCGGGGGAGGGTCCGGGGAGCTGTTTTTT.

This clonotype was picked up a small number of times. The rearrangement links TRBV29-1 to TRBJ2-2; D tentatively reads TRBD1 or TRBD2 (5 bases each). CDR1 and CDR2 (germline): SQVTM, ANQGSEA. The CDR3 has 12 residues. The V end lost 6 bases, the J end lost 6 bases, and 11 bases lay between the germline ends. The CDR3 bases are TGCAGCGTCAAAGGGACGGCCGGGGAGCTGTTTTTT. Translation gives CSVKGTAGELFF.

This clonotype was seen a handful of times. The J gene is TRBJ1-4, the V gene TRBV9; possibly TRBD1 for D (5 bases). Germline V gives CDR1 SGDLS, CDR2 YYNGEE. The V end lost 3 bases, the J end lost 8 bases, and 14 bases lay between the germline ends. This CDR3 spans 14 amino acids. Here the CDR3 reads CASSGRGGREKLFF. DNA for the CDR3: TGTGCCAGCAGCGGTCGCGGGGGTCGGGAAAAACTGTTTTTT.

This clonotype was observed a few times. The CDR3 nucleotides read TGCGCCAGCAGCCAAGAAGATGGGACATATATCATCCAGCCCCAGCATTTT. Protein: CASSQEDGTYIIQPQHF. The V and J genes are TRBV4-1 and TRBJ1-5; TRBD1 might be the D (6 bases). The germline V and J ends were trimmed by 0 bases and 7 bases, with 19 bases remaining between them. The CDR3 is made up of 17 amino acids. Germline values: CDR1 MGHRA, CDR2 YSYEKL.

CDR3 sequence: CASSTGQGLSPLHF. The CDR3, as DNA: TGTGCCAGCAGCACGGGACAGGGCCTTTCACCCCTCCACTTT. V is TRBV7-6 and J is TRBJ1-6, with 9 positions matching TRBD1. Unmatched junction bases numbered 5, after V lost 5 bases and J lost 9 bases. CDR1 is SGHVS and CDR2 is FNYEAQ in the germline V gene. The CDR3 is made up of 14 amino acids.

The chain carries TRBV24-1 and TRBJ2-2; unclear D gene. The CDR3 consists of 16 residues. V lost 2 bases to trimming and J lost 4 bases, with 13 bases between them. Germline CDR1 is KGHDR and CDR2 is SFDVKD. The DNA of the CDR3 is TGTGCCACCAGTGATTCGCCCGATCGTCCCACCGGGGAGCTGTTTTTT. Its translation: CATSDSPDRPTGELFF.

The genes are TRBV5-1 and TRBJ1-2; unclear D gene. Germline V gene lookup returns CDR1 SGHRS and CDR2 YFSETQ. V was pared by 4 bases and J by 5 bases, with 18 bases between. The CDR3 loop spans 15 amino acids. The CDR3 nucleotides are TGCGCCAGCAGCGAGGTCGCATCGGACCTTTATGGCTACACCTTC. This sequence encodes CASSEVASDLYGYTF.

This clonotype was seen a handful of times. The DNA for the CDR3 is TGTGCCAGCTCTCCAGGGACGGAGAACACCGGGGAGCTGTTTTTT. Protein product: CASSPGTENTGELFF. The V gene is TRBV18, the J gene TRBJ2-2; D might be TRBD1 or TRBD2, each matching 5 bases. CDR1 is KGHSH and CDR2 is LQKENI in the germline V gene. CDR3 size: 15 residues. The germline V and J ends were trimmed by 6 bases and 1 base, with 12 bases remaining between them.

The rearrangement uses TRBV3-1 and TRBJ2-5; D is possibly TRBD2 (6 bases). V was pared by 5 bases and J by 4 bases, with 14 bases between. The V gene's germline CDR1 is LGHDT and CDR2 YNNKEL (reference sequence). The CDR3 has 14 residues. CDR3 nucleotide sequence: TGTGCCAGCAGCTTCCCCGGGGGTGCAGAGACCCAGTACTTC. Translated: CASSFPGGAETQYF.

V and J are TRBV7-8 and TRBJ1-5, with D tentatively TRBD1 (6 bases). Trimming cost V 3 bases and J 4 bases, with 10 bases left between them. The CDR3 covers 14 residues. Germline-derived CDR1 and CDR2 are SGHVS and FQNEAQ. In DNA form, the CDR3 reads TGTGCCAGCAGCTTGGGACACCCAAATCAGCCCCAGCATTTT. This translates into CASSLGHPNQPQHF.

The V gene is TRBV19, the J gene TRBJ2-2, with D uncertain. The V gene lost 5 bases and the J gene lost 0 bases, with 19 bases spanning the gap. CDR3 size: 18 residues. From germline, CDR1 is LNHDA and CDR2 SQIVND (reference sequence). CDR3 DNA: TGTGCCAGTAGTGCCCTGGCCGGGCGGTTCCCGAACACCGGGGAGCTGTTTTTT. Protein: CASSALAGRFPNTGELFF. Full variable domain (rest looked up from reference TRBV19 and TRBJ2-2): DGGITQSPKYLFRKEGQNVTLSCEQNLNHDAMYWYRQDPGQGLRLIYYSQIVNDFQKGDIAEGYSVSREKKESFPLTVTSAQKNPTAFYLCASSALAGRFPNTGELFFGEGSRLTVL.

This rearrangement joins TRBV29-1 to TRBJ2-5, with a possible D match to TRBD1 (6 bases). In germline, CDR1 is SQVTM, CDR2 ANQGSEA. CDR3 length equals 14 residues. V was trimmed by 4 bases and J by 5 bases, leaving 17 bases between them. CDR3 region: CSVVRAGVEETQYF. The CDR3 DNA is TGCAGCGTTGTGCGGGCAGGGGTGGAGGAGACCCAGTACTTC. Using reference TRBV29-1 and TRBJ2-5 for the parts outside the CDR3, the full variable domain is SAVISQKPSRDICQRGTSLTIQCQVDSQVTMMFWYRQQPGQSLTLIATANQGSEATYESGFVIDKFPISRPNLTFSTLTVSNMSPEDSSIYLCSVVRAGVEETQYFGPGTRLLVL.

V usage is TRBV29-1 and J usage is TRBJ2-7, with D possibly TRBD1 on 5 matching bases. This CDR3 has 13 amino acids. The germline V and J ends were trimmed by 3 bases and 2 bases, with 11 bases remaining between them. Germline CDR1 and CDR2: SQVTM and ANQGSEA. The CDR3 DNA reads TGCAGCGTTGAGACAGCCCGACCCTACGAGCAGTACTTC. This translates into CSVETARPYEQYF.

This clonotype showed up just a few times. The CDR3 sequence is CASSQGDGGGRDTEAFF. The CDR3, as DNA: TGCGCCAGCAGCCAAGGGGACGGCGGGGGCAGAGACACTGAAGCTTTCTTT. V is TRBV4-1 and J is TRBJ1-1, with a tentative D call TRBD1 (6 bases). Germline V gives CDR1 MGHRA, CDR2 YSYEKL. The CDR3 has 17 amino acids. V lost 1 base and J lost 3, with 18 bases in between.

This clonotype was found a few times. The chain recombines TRBV7-9 with TRBJ2-1; possible D gene TRBD1, 7 bases. The V gene lost 0 bases and the J gene lost 0 bases, with 12 bases spanning the gap. CDR1 and CDR2 from the germline V gene are SEHNR and FQNEAQ (reference sequence). There are 17 residues in the CDR3. DNA of the CDR3: TGTGCCAGCAGCTTAGCGCGGGGACAGAGCTCCTACAATGAGCAGTTCTTC. It specifies CASSLARGQSSYNEQFF.

The chain couples TRBV7-9 to TRBJ2-5, with a possible D match to TRBD1 (7 bases). Trimming took 5 bases from V and 0 from J, leaving 10 bases between them. This CDR3 comprises 14 residues. Germline-derived CDR1 and CDR2 are SEHNR and FQNEAQ (reference sequence). CDR3 loop: CASSRGTDQETQYF. The CDR3 DNA is TGTGCCAGCAGCCGGGGGACAGACCAAGAGACCCAGTACTTC.

The chain has TRBV3-1 and TRBJ2-5; 8 nucleotides align to TRBD2. The ends lost 3 bases at V and 4 bases at J; junction bases unmatched: 10. This CDR3 has 16 amino acids. Germline CDR1 LGHDT, CDR2 YNNKEL (reference sequence). CDR3 sequence: CASSQRRSGGAETQYF. As DNA, the CDR3 is TGTGCCAGCAGCCAGCGTCGGTCCGGGGGGGCAGAGACCCAGTACTTC.

The chain employs TRBV4-1 and TRBJ2-7; TRBD2 might be the D (5 bases). Germline values: CDR1 MGHRA, CDR2 YSYEKL. Between the trimmed V and J ends, which lost 4 bases and 4 bases, there was a span of 17 bases. The CDR3 is 15 residues long. CDR3 residues: CASSPIMGSRYEQYF. The CDR3 DNA sequence: TGCGCCAGCAGCCCAATAATGGGGAGCCGATACGAGCAGTACTTC.

This clonotype was detected a few times. This chain connects TRBV4-1 to TRBJ2-7; 10 nucleotides line up with TRBD2. Trimming removed 0 bases from V and 2 bases from J; junction bases left unmatched: 7. Per germline, CDR1 MGHRA and CDR2 YSYEKL. The CDR3 length is 17 residues. CDR3 residues: CASSQDIDTSGAYEQYF. The CDR3 DNA follows: TGCGCCAGCAGCCAAGATATTGACACTAGCGGGGCCTACGAGCAGTACTTC.